The rows below give T cell receptor beta chains drawn from one sample of a study of blood T cell repertoires in COVID-19. TCRdb's table, derived via immunoSEQ multiplex PCR, lists solely in-frame clones and lacks some. This table has 70,000 to 85,000 clones, around 86% appearing once. The sequencing input was peripheral blood. Source of these receptors: a woman aged 55 to 70 with acute or convalescent COVID-19. Each CDR3 is given with its conserved first and last residue. The D gene is left open where the match is weak. Some rows mark clone size as missing; the rest say once, few, many or name a class of expanded clone.

CDR3nt: TGTGCCAGCAGTGAACAGGGGACAGGGGTCTCCTACAATGAGCAGTTCTTC
CDR3aa: CASSEQGTGVSYNEQFF
v_gene: TRBV6-4
d_gene: TRBD1
j_gene: TRBJ2-1
len: 17
abundance: -

CDR3nt: TGTGCCAGCAGTTTAGTGCGAGCAACTAATGAAAAACTGTTTTTT
CDR3aa: CASSLVRATNEKLFF
v_gene: TRBV27
d_gene: -
j_gene: TRBJ1-4
len: 15
abundance: -

CDR3nt: TGTGCCAGCAGCACCACAGGTGGCGAGCAGTACTTC
CDR3aa: CASSTTGGEQYF
v_gene: TRBV5-5
d_gene: -
j_gene: TRBJ2-7
len: 12
abundance: -

CDR3nt: TGTGCCAGTAGTATGGGCTCCCAGGTCACTGAAGCTTTCTTT
CDR3aa: CASSMGSQVTEAFF
v_gene: TRBV19
d_gene: -
j_gene: TRBJ1-1
len: 14
abundance: -

CDR3nt: TGTGCCAGTAGTATTTACAGGGGGGTGAACACTGAAGCTTTCTTT
CDR3aa: CASSIYRGVNTEAFF
v_gene: TRBV19
d_gene: TRBD1
j_gene: TRBJ1-1
len: 15
abundance: -

CDR3nt: TGTGCCAGCAGTTTACGCAGCAGGGAATATAATTCACCCCTCCACTTT
CDR3aa: CASSLRSREYNSPLHF
v_gene: TRBV27
d_gene: -
j_gene: TRBJ1-6
len: 16
abundance: -

CDR3nt: TGCGCCAGCAGCTTGGTTGGGGGGTCCGCGGATGAGCAGTTCTTC
CDR3aa: CASSLVGGSADEQFF
v_gene: TRBV5-1
d_gene: -
j_gene: TRBJ2-1
len: 15
abundance: few

CDR3nt: TGTGCCAGCAGTTTAACGGGCAGGGGGAGCTCCTACGAGCAGTACTTC
CDR3aa: CASSLTGRGSSYEQYF
v_gene: TRBV27
d_gene: TRBD1
j_gene: TRBJ2-7
len: 16
abundance: -

CDR3nt: TGTGCCAGCAGCCCCCTTACCATAGCGACTAATGAGCAGTTCTTC
CDR3aa: CASSPLTIATNEQFF
v_gene: TRBV7-9
d_gene: -
j_gene: TRBJ2-1
len: 15
abundance: -

CDR3nt: TGTGCCACCAGTGATTCGTATCAGCCCCAGCATTTT
CDR3aa: CATSDSYQPQHF
v_gene: TRBV24-1
d_gene: -
j_gene: TRBJ1-5
len: 12
abundance: -

CDR3nt: TGTGCCAGCAGTATTAGCGGGAGCGGCTGGGATGAGCAGTTCTTC
CDR3aa: CASSISGSGWDEQFF
v_gene: TRBV7-3
d_gene: TRBD2
j_gene: TRBJ2-1
len: 15
abundance: -

CDR3nt: TGTGCCAGCTCACCAGGACAGGGGGCCTACGAGCAGTACTTC
CDR3aa: CASSPGQGAYEQYF
v_gene: TRBV18
d_gene: TRBD1
j_gene: TRBJ2-7
len: 14
abundance: -

CDR3nt: TGTGCCAGCAGGGGGACTAGCGGAGACAATGAGCAGTTCTTC
CDR3aa: CASRGTSGDNEQFF
v_gene: TRBV11-2
d_gene: TRBD2
j_gene: TRBJ2-1
len: 14
abundance: -

CDR3nt: TGCGCCAGCAGCTTGGGGACAGGGGAACACAATGAGCAGTTCTTC
CDR3aa: CASSLGTGEHNEQFF
v_gene: TRBV5-1
d_gene: TRBD1
j_gene: TRBJ2-1
len: 15
abundance: -

CDR3nt: TGTGCCTGGAACAGGTCCCCCAAAGAGACCCAGTACTTC
CDR3aa: CAWNRSPKETQYF
v_gene: TRBV30
d_gene: -
j_gene: TRBJ2-5
len: 13
abundance: -

CDR3nt: TGCAGCGTTGAACGGAATCTAGGGGAGGGAGGCTACACCTTC
CDR3aa: CSVERNLGEGGYTF
v_gene: TRBV29-1
d_gene: -
j_gene: TRBJ1-2
len: 14
abundance: -

CDR3nt: TGTGCCTGGAGTGGAGGGGGCGGGAGGTCCTATGGCTACACCTTC
CDR3aa: CAWSGGGGRSYGYTF
v_gene: TRBV30
d_gene: TRBD1
j_gene: TRBJ1-2
len: 15
abundance: -

CDR3nt: TGTGCCAGTAGTATAGGGCCGGGACTACAAACCTACAATGAGCAGTTCTTC
CDR3aa: CASSIGPGLQTYNEQFF
v_gene: TRBV19
d_gene: TRBD2
j_gene: TRBJ2-1
len: 17
abundance: -

CDR3nt: TGTGCCAGCGCCAAACTAGCGGGAGTCTACGAGCAGTACTTC
CDR3aa: CASAKLAGVYEQYF
v_gene: TRBV28
d_gene: TRBD2
j_gene: TRBJ2-7
len: 14
abundance: once

CDR3nt: TGTGCCAGCAGTCTAGCGGGAACTACCTACGAGCAGTACTTC
CDR3aa: CASSLAGTTYEQYF
v_gene: TRBV28
d_gene: TRBD2
j_gene: TRBJ2-7
len: 14
abundance: -

CDR3nt: TGTGCCATCAGTGCCGAGGGGGCGCTGGGCAATGAGCAGTTCTTC
CDR3aa: CAISAEGALGNEQFF
v_gene: TRBV10-3
d_gene: TRBD1
j_gene: TRBJ2-1
len: 15
abundance: once

CDR3nt: TGTGCCTGGAAGATCCTCCGAGCGGCCTACAATGAGCAGTTCTTC
CDR3aa: CAWKILRAAYNEQFF
v_gene: TRBV30
d_gene: -
j_gene: TRBJ2-1
len: 15
abundance: -

CDR3nt: TGTGCCAGCAGCCTTGACAGAACCGAGGTTGAAAAACTGTTTTTT
CDR3aa: CASSLDRTEVEKLFF
v_gene: TRBV2
d_gene: -
j_gene: TRBJ1-4
len: 15
abundance: -

CDR3nt: TGCAGTGCTAGTTATAGCGGGGGGACCACAGATACGCAGTATTTT
CDR3aa: CSASYSGGTTDTQYF
v_gene: TRBV20-1
d_gene: TRBD2
j_gene: TRBJ2-3
len: 15
abundance: -

CDR3nt: TGCGCCAGCAGCTTGCAAGGACAGGGGAACGAGCAGTACTTC
CDR3aa: CASSLQGQGNEQYF
v_gene: TRBV5-1
d_gene: TRBD1
j_gene: TRBJ2-7
len: 14
abundance: -

CDR3nt: TGTGCCTGGGCCGGACAGGGGACGTACGAGCAGTACTTC
CDR3aa: CAWAGQGTYEQYF
v_gene: TRBV30
d_gene: TRBD1
j_gene: TRBJ2-7
len: 13
abundance: -

CDR3nt: TGTGCCTGGAGTGTATCTCCAGGAAAATACGAGCAGTACTTC
CDR3aa: CAWSVSPGKYEQYF
v_gene: TRBV30
d_gene: -
j_gene: TRBJ2-7
len: 14
abundance: -

CDR3nt: TGTGCCAGCAGGCTTAGCAAGAACACCGGGGAGCTGTTTTTT
CDR3aa: CASRLSKNTGELFF
v_gene: TRBV2
d_gene: -
j_gene: TRBJ2-2
len: 14
abundance: -

CDR3nt: TGTGCCAGTAGTATTCCCAGGGGTGATCAGCCCCAGCATTTT
CDR3aa: CASSIPRGDQPQHF
v_gene: TRBV19
d_gene: -
j_gene: TRBJ1-5
len: 14
abundance: -

CDR3nt: TGTGCCAGCAGCCAAATGACAGGGACCTATGGCTACACCTTC
CDR3aa: CASSQMTGTYGYTF
v_gene: TRBV3-1/TRBV3-2
d_gene: TRBD1
j_gene: TRBJ1-2
len: 14
abundance: -

CDR3nt: TGCGCCAGCAGCTTGAAGGGGGACACTGAAGCTTTCTTT
CDR3aa: CASSLKGDTEAFF
v_gene: TRBV5-1
d_gene: -
j_gene: TRBJ1-1
len: 13
abundance: -

CDR3nt: TGTGCCAGCAGCTTAAGCGGGAGTCTCTACAATGAGCAGTTCTTC
CDR3aa: CASSLSGSLYNEQFF
v_gene: TRBV7-9
d_gene: TRBD2
j_gene: TRBJ2-1
len: 15
abundance: -

CDR3nt: TGTGCCAGCAGCGAGACTTGGCGGGAGGGACGGTTCTTC
CDR3aa: CASSETWREGRFF
v_gene: TRBV6-5
d_gene: TRBD2
j_gene: TRBJ2-1
len: 13
abundance: once

CDR3nt: TGTGCCAGCAGTTTATGGGGACAGCGAGCTTTCTTT
CDR3aa: CASSLWGQRAFF
v_gene: TRBV28
d_gene: TRBD1
j_gene: TRBJ1-1
len: 12
abundance: -

CDR3nt: TGTGCCAGCAGTTTAGAGTTTTCCTCCTACGAGCAGTACTTC
CDR3aa: CASSLEFSSYEQYF
v_gene: TRBV27
d_gene: -
j_gene: TRBJ2-7
len: 14
abundance: -